This passage covers 18 T cell receptor beta chains from one sample sequenced in a study of blood T cells in healthy people across ages. It was with a sample-barcoded 5' primer and a J-beta primer mix that a second PCR of roughly 7 to 12 cycles was run. TCRdb re-derived calls from the 5' RACE reads in MiXCR, one entry per CDR3 protein. The data hold 650,000 to 800,000 distinct CDR3 sequences, with about 50% observed a single time. The sample was blood. All receptors come from a woman aged 80 or over in good health.

This chain connects TRBV5-4 to TRBJ1-2, with D possibly matching TRBD1 (5 bases). The CDR3 runs 14 residues. Germline V CDR1 and CDR2: SGHNT, YYREEE (reference sequence). V shed 1 base and J shed 4 bases, with 11 bases lying between them. The CDR3: CASSLRGVTYGYTF. The CDR3 coding sequence is TGTGCCAGCAGCTTGCGAGGGGTTACCTATGGCTACACCTTC.

This rearrangement joins TRBV2 to TRBJ2-1; tentative D call: TRBD1 (5 bases). V lost 9 bases and J 8 bases, leaving 11 bases between the germline ends. The CDR3 loop spans 11 amino acids. Germline V lookup: CDR1 SNHLY, CDR2 FYNNEI. CDR3: CASLQGHEQFF. DNA of the CDR3: TGTGCCAGTCTTCAGGGCCATGAGCAGTTCTTC. Full variable domain (remainder filled in from reference TRBV2 and TRBJ2-1): EPEVTQTPSHQVTQMGQEVILRCVPISNHLYFYWYRQILGQKVEFLVSFYNNEISEKSEIFDDQFSVERPDGSNFTLKIRSTKLEDSAMYFCASLQGHEQFFGPGTRLTVL.

The chain joins TRBV20-1 to TRBJ2-5; D perhaps matches TRBD2 (5 bases). Trimming left V 5 bases short and J 0 bases short, with 10 bases between. The CDR3 runs to 13 residues. Germline lookup yields CDR1 DFQATT and CDR2 SNEGSKA (reference sequence). In nucleotides, the CDR3 is TGCAGTGCTCTTCGGGGTTACCAAGAGACCCAGTACTTC. Translation gives CSALRGYQETQYF.

In the case of this clonotype: Just one base apart from a much larger clone, this may be a read error. The CDR3 nucleotides are TGTGCCGGCAGTTACTCGGACAGCCCATCCTATGGCTACACCTTC. It encodes CAGSYSDSPSYGYTF. The chain recombines TRBV6-5 with TRBJ1-2; maybe TRBD1 (6 bases). CDR3 size: 15 residues. Germline V gene sequence: CDR1 MNHEY, CDR2 SVGAGI.

The rearrangement joins TRBV4-2 to TRBJ2-3, with D maybe TRBD2 (6 bases). Germline lookup yields CDR1 LGHNA and CDR2 YNFKEQ. The V end lost 1 base, the J end lost 2 bases, and 13 bases lay between the germline ends. This CDR3 is built from 16 residues. CDR3 amino acids: CASSQVGLAYTDTQYF. The CDR3 region has the DNA TGTGCCAGCAGCCAAGTCGGGCTAGCGTACACAGATACGCAGTATTTT.

V usage is TRBV7-2 and J usage is TRBJ2-5, with D possibly being TRBD2 (7 bases). The CDR3 has 15 residues. Deletions cut 4 bases from V and 11 bases from J, with 23 bases between. From germline, CDR1 is SGHTA and CDR2 FQGNSA. CDR3 loop: CASSSRGARGNEQYF. The CDR3 bases are TGTGCCAGCAGCTCTCGGGGGGCAAGAGGCAATGAGCAGTACTTC.

This clonotype was picked up one time. The chain recombines TRBV27 with TRBJ1-5; D not resolved. The V gene's germline CDR1 is MNHEY and CDR2 SMNVEV (reference sequence). The V and J ends lost 4 bases and 7 bases respectively, with 8 bases between them. The length of the CDR3 is 12 residues. CDR3 coding DNA: TGTGCCAGCAGTTATTTCGGGCAGCCCCAGCATTTT. It encodes CASSYFGQPQHF.

This clonotype was observed a handful of times. The chain recombines TRBV2 with TRBJ1-6; D not certain. V lost 6 bases and J 7 bases, leaving 16 bases between the germline ends. Looked up from germline, CDR1 is SNHLY and CDR2 is FYNNEI. The CDR3 is 15 residues long. CDR3 DNA sequence: TGTGCCAGCAGGTCTATGATCGCCGGGAATTCACCCCTCCACTTT. It translates to CASRSMIAGNSPLHF.

This chain links TRBV7-9 with TRBJ2-4; D is uncertain. The CDR3 is 14 amino acids. Germline CDR1 is SEHNR and CDR2 is FQNEAQ (reference sequence). V was pared by 0 bases and J by 10 bases, with 13 bases between. DNA for the CDR3: TGTGCCAGCAGCTTAGCGGATGGTTTCGGGATTCAGTACTTC. Its protein is CASSLADGFGIQYF.

The chain has TRBV15 and TRBJ2-7; 7 bases line up with TRBD1. The CDR3 totals 14 residues. V trimming: 5 bases; J trimming: 6 bases; junction bases outside the gene matches: 10. Germline-derived CDR1 and CDR2 are LNHNV and YYDKDF (reference sequence). This CDR3 reads CATSPSDRLLEQYF. Here the CDR3 DNA reads TGTGCCACCAGCCCCTCGGACAGGCTTCTCGAGCAGTACTTC.

Concerning this clonotype: A read error may account for a junction end that differs from germline. This chain joins TRBV6-2 or TRBV6-3 and TRBJ1-5; D may be TRBD1 (5 bases). Germline CDR1 is MNHEY and CDR2 is SVGEGT. The CDR3 loop spans 13 amino acids. CDR3 bases: TGTGCCAGCAGTAAGACAGAGAATCGGCCCCAGCATTTT. It yields the protein CASSKTENRPQHF.

The chain recombines TRBV16 with TRBJ2-1; maybe TRBD1 (5 bases). The J call may not be correct, given that the DNA end is closer to TRBJ2-7. The CDR3 extends over 16 amino acids. Germline CDR1 is KGHSY and CDR2 is FQNENV. The CDR3 coding sequence is TGTGCCAGCAGCCTCCTAACAGGAAGGGCTTCCAATGAGCAGTACTTC. Residues: CASSLLTGRASNEQYF.

This sequence joins TRBV12-3 or TRBV12-4 and TRBJ2-3; D is undetermined. The CDR3 totals 12 residues. The V gene lost 5 bases and the J gene lost 10 bases, with 13 bases spanning the gap. This chain's CDR3 is CASSMTENAQYF. In DNA form, the CDR3 reads TGTGCCAGCAGTATGACGGAGAATGCGCAGTATTTT.

In its sample, this clonotype was seen many times. The chain couples TRBV9 to TRBJ2-5; D could derive from TRBD1 or TRBD2 (5 bases each). The CDR3 runs to 14 residues. Trimming took 4 bases from V and 2 from J, leaving 12 bases between them. Germline V gene data show CDR1 as SGDLS and CDR2 as YYNGEE. The CDR3 DNA follows: TGTGCCAGCAGCCCAAACTGGGGGCAAGAGACCCAGTACTTC. Translation: CASSPNWGQETQYF.

This clonotype has a single count. It may be a read error: a sequence one base away is much more abundant. This chain connects TRBV29-1 to TRBJ2-4, with D unresolved. From germline, CDR1 is SQVTM and CDR2 ANQGSEA. The CDR3 runs 14 residues. CDR3 sequence (DNA): TGCAGCGTGGAAGATTGCCCAGCCAAAAACATTCAGTACTTC. This encodes CSVEDCPAKNIQYF.

As to this clonotype: A much larger clonotype is one base distant, so this may be a read error. The rearrangement joins TRBV5-6 to TRBJ2-5; the D gene is possibly TRBD1 (6 bases). CDR1 and CDR2 (germline): SGHDT, YYEEEE. The CDR3 sequence is 15 residues long. V shed 2 bases and J shed 11 bases, with 22 bases lying between them. Written as DNA, the CDR3 is TGTGCCAGCAGCTTCTCCGGGACAAGGGTTTTCGGGCAGTACTTC. Amino acids: CASSFSGTRVFGQYF.

This sequence joins TRBV28 and TRBJ2-5, with TRBD2 matching 10 bases. Trimming removed 4 bases from V and 11 bases from J; junction bases left unmatched: 13. CDR1 and CDR2 (germline): MDHEN, SYDVKM. This CDR3 is built from 15 residues. As DNA, the CDR3 is TGTGCCAGCAGTTCTCTAGCGGGGGCCATCGGTGAGCAGTACTTC. It encodes CASSSLAGAIGEQYF.

The chain uses TRBV5-1 and TRBJ2-3; D gene ambiguous. Germline V lookup: CDR1 SGHRS, CDR2 YFSETQ. The V and J ends lost 3 bases and 5 bases respectively, with 19 bases between them. This CDR3 contains 16 residues. The CDR3 reads CASSSNVGGLVDTQYF. DNA for the CDR3: TGCGCCAGCAGCTCTAACGTTGGTGGGTTGGTAGATACGCAGTATTTT.